This TCR beta chain emerged from a study of blood T cell repertoires in COVID-19 (dated by TCRdb to 2019 to 2021). Looking at the study overall: Collaborator samples came from the United States, Italy and Spain and covered acute and convalescent phases of COVID-19. The sample metadata nearly always contained a de-identified subject ID, COVID-19 status, age in years and sex. HLA class I and class II types, where available, came from metadata supplied by the sample provider rather than from assay-based typing. Samples were obtained from the ongoing ImmuneRACE study (first 160 participants) and from about 1,300 subjects provided by 6 global collaborators. A freely available public database, intended as a resource for researchers studying the immune response to SARS-CoV-2, is where the repertoires were released. The material from the prospective study consisted of cDNA or gDNA derived from T cells, B-cell-depleted T cells, or PBMCs. Deeply sampled blood TCRbeta repertoires from subjects exposed to, actively infected with, or recovered from COVID-19 were included in the dataset.

With respect to this clone: The specificity of this receptor is unknown. No per-base quality is available; no much larger clone lies one base away.

Here is what the overall study found, with its caveats: The quantity of clinical and demographic metadata differed by source and by participant and was supplied without curation.

CDR1 and CDR2 were assigned from the germline V gene as MDHEN and SYDVKM. V loses 6 bases of germline sequence and J loses 4 bases, and the interval between the two ends is 9 bases. The CDR3 sequence holds 12 residues, the cysteine and phenylalanine included. Left in the record is the CDR3 DNA by itself, 36 bases read in frame from the first base. The immunoSEQ Assay, a bias-controlled multiplex PCR, was used to amplify TCRbeta CDR3 regions from genomic DNA. On the authors' methods: Nucleated cell counts per sample were estimated from amplification of reference gene primers within the assay. Sequence reads were collapsed and filtered to measure the absolute abundance of every unique TCRbeta CDR3 rearrangement. Productive Simpson clonality was computed per sample as the square root of Simpson's diversity index over productive rearrangements. TCRdb re-hosts the immuneACCESS table, in-frame sequences only. Its copies lack some clones; in the studies checked, an unresolved V gene accounts for under half of them, and the cause for the rest is not known. The V and J calls and clone size come from that table; D and trimming were worked out from the DNA. The sample profile shows roughly 220,000 clones; around 84% of them were found once. The leading ten clones occupy 4.5% to 5.5% of the sample.

Samples from volunteer blood donors who had recovered from COVID-19 were contributed by a second Seattle source. Each collaborating institution followed its own protocols to collect whole blood in K2EDTA tubes. For TCRbeta analysis, collaborators shipped samples as frozen whole blood, isolated PBMCs, or DNA extracted from either of those sample types. The sample consisted of peripheral blood. The sequence derives from a woman aged 55-70 years who had recovered from COVID-19. This sequence uses TRBV28 and TRBJ1-1; the D gene identity is not certain. The DNA sequence follows: TGTGCCAGCAGCTTCCTGTCCACTGAAGCTTTCTTT. Protein translation: CASSFLSTEAFF.